The 31 T cell receptor beta chains below all came from one sample that was sequenced in a study of blood T cell repertoires in COVID-19. Profiled with immunoSEQ multiplex PCR; TCRdb holds only in-frame clones, not every one. The sample yields about 48,000 clones, around 85% seen once. Input material: peripheral blood. The receptors were gathered from a woman of 80 years or more with acute or convalescent COVID-19.

This chain uses TRBV5-5 with TRBJ1-2, with D tentatively TRBD1 (5 bases). With 6 bases removed from V and 6 bases from J, the gap between germline ends came to 15 bases. Germline CDR1 SGHKS, CDR2 YYEKEE (reference sequence). There are 13 residues in the CDR3. The CDR3 protein is CASTSLGGDGYTF. As DNA, the CDR3 is TGTGCCAGCACCTCGCTTGGGGGGGATGGCTACACCTTC.

J is TRBJ2-1 and V is TRBV7-2; 9 nucleotides align to TRBD1. Germline V gene sequence: CDR1 SGHTA, CDR2 FQGNSA. With 4 bases clipped from V and 15 bases from J, the junction kept 10 bases outside the gene matches. The CDR3 length is 13 residues. CDR3 residues: CASSSSGTGIRFF. CDR3 nucleotides: TGTGCCAGCAGCTCGTCCGGGACAGGGATACGGTTCTTC.

This chain joins TRBV6-6 and TRBJ1-2, with TRBD1 identical over 8 bases. Trimming removed 10 bases from V and 6 bases from J; junction bases left unmatched: 19. Per the germline V gene, CDR1 is MNHNY and CDR2 is SVGAGI (reference sequence). CDR3 length equals 16 residues. The CDR3 loop reads CATRSISRDRGDGYTF. As DNA, the CDR3 is TGTGCCACCCGCAGCATCTCGCGAGACAGGGGCGATGGCTACACCTTC.

The chain combines TRBV3-1 (or the pseudogene TRBV3-2) with TRBJ2-7, with TRBD1 identical over 9 bases. The V gene's germline CDR1 is LGHDT and CDR2 YNNKEL (reference sequence). This CDR3 comprises 16 residues. After removal of 1 base from V and 6 bases from J, the junction contained 10 bases not matched to a gene. The CDR3 spells CASSQGTGQGFGEQYF. CDR3 nucleotides: TGTGCCAGCAGCCAAGGGACCGGACAGGGGTTTGGCGAGCAGTACTTC.

J is TRBJ1-4 and V is TRBV4-1; D might be TRBD1 (6 bases). CDR1 and CDR2 (germline): MGHRA, YSYEKL. V lost 0 bases and J lost 7, with 18 bases in between. The CDR3 extends over 17 amino acids. The CDR3 reads CASSQEGTQATSEKLFF. The CDR3 bases are TGCGCCAGCAGCCAAGAGGGGACACAGGCAACGAGTGAAAAACTGTTTTTT.

The genes are TRBV9 and TRBJ1-1; D remains unclear. CDR1 and CDR2 from the germline V gene are SGDLS and YYNGEE. V was trimmed by 3 bases and J by 1 base, leaving 10 bases between them. This CDR3 is built from 14 residues. CDR3 DNA: TGTGCCAGCAGCGGTAGAGGTGGGAACACTGAAGCTTTCTTT. This encodes CASSGRGGNTEAFF.

The J gene is TRBJ2-3, the V gene TRBV7-2, with TRBD2 matching over 12 bases. Germline loops: CDR1 SGHTA, CDR2 FQGNSA. J was trimmed by 4 bases and V by 5 bases; bases with no gene match: 7. CDR3 length equals 16 residues. CDR3 nucleotides: TGTGCCAGCAGCCCACGACTAGCGGGGGCCGCAGATACGCAGTATTTT. Its translation: CASSPRLAGAADTQYF.

The V and J genes are TRBV5-4 and TRBJ2-5; 11 bases line up with TRBD1. V lost 1 base, J lost 5 bases, and 4 bases stayed unmatched. Germline loops: CDR1 SGHNT, CDR2 YYREEE (reference sequence). The CDR3 runs 15 residues. As DNA, the CDR3 is TGTGCCAGCAGCTTGCAAGGGACAGGGGGTGAGACCCAGTACTTC. Translating gives CASSLQGTGGETQYF.

V and J are TRBV3-1 (or the pseudogene TRBV3-2) and TRBJ2-5; D possibly corresponds to TRBD2 (6 bases). The CDR3 runs to 15 residues. Germline assignment: CDR1 LGHDT and CDR2 YNNKEL (reference sequence). V was shortened by 2 bases and J by 1 base, with 11 bases between the two germline ends. CDR3 in amino acids: CASSQLGGTQETQYF. The CDR3 nucleotides are TGTGCCAGCAGCCAATTGGGCGGGACCCAAGAGACCCAGTACTTC.

V is TRBV7-2 and J is TRBJ2-2; 8 bases match TRBD2. The J segment lost 4 bases and the V segment lost 6 bases, leaving 7 bases of the junction unmatched. The CDR3 runs to 15 residues. The V gene's germline CDR1 is SGHTA and CDR2 FQGNSA. The CDR3 sequence is CASRFSGGGTGELFF. The CDR3 DNA reads TGTGCCAGCAGATTCAGCGGGGGAGGCACCGGGGAGCTGTTTTTT. Full variable domain (outside the CDR3, taken from reference TRBV7-2 and TRBJ2-2): GAGVSQSPSNKVTEKGKDVELRCDPISGHTALYWYRQSLGQGLEFLIYFQGNSAPDKSGLPSDRFSAERTGGSVSTLTIQRTQQEDSAVYLCASRFSGGGTGELFFGEGSRLTVL.

The chain is built from TRBV30 and TRBJ1-1; TRBD1 matches at 7 bases. V dropped 0 bases and J dropped 11; count of bases not matched to a gene: 3. Germline V gene data show CDR1 as GTSNPN and CDR2 as SVGIG (reference sequence). The CDR3 consists of 11 residues. CDR3 sequence (DNA): TGTGCCTGGAGTGTACAGGGGATGGCTTTCTTT. Its protein is CAWSVQGMAFF. Full variable domain (remainder filled in from reference TRBV30 and TRBJ1-1): SQTIHQWPATLVQPVGSPLSLECTVEGTSNPNLYWYRQAAGRGLQLLFYSVGIGQISSEVPQNLSASRPQDRQFILSSKKLLLSDSGFYLCAWSVQGMAFFGQGTRLTVV.

The chain combines TRBV7-9 with TRBJ1-1, with TRBD1 identical over 7 bases. The CDR3 spans 12 residues. Losses at the gene ends were 5 bases for V and 11 bases for J; bases not matched to a gene: 8. The germline V gene encodes CDR1 SEHNR and CDR2 FQNEAQ (reference sequence). The CDR3 nucleotides read TGTGCCAGCAGCGCCGTGACAGGGTCGGCTTTCTTT. Translation gives CASSAVTGSAFF.

V is TRBV18 and J is TRBJ1-1, with D possibly being TRBD1 (5 bases). CDR1 is KGHSH, CDR2 LQKENI, per germline. The CDR3 is 13 residues long. V lost 0 bases to trimming and J lost 7 bases, with 9 bases between them. CDR3 DNA sequence: TGTGCCAGCTCACCACCGTGGCAGGGTGAAGCTTTCTTT. Protein sequence: CASSPPWQGEAFF.

The chain has TRBV19 and TRBJ2-5, with a possible D match to TRBD2 (6 bases). The germline CDR1 and CDR2 sequences are LNHDA and SQIVND (reference sequence). V lost 5 bases, J lost 3 bases, and 19 bases lay in between. This CDR3 spans 16 amino acids. The DNA for the CDR3 is TGTGCCAGTAGTTCTGGGGGGAGGCACGTTGAAGAGACCCAGTACTTC. Amino acids: CASSSGGRHVEETQYF.

This rearrangement joins TRBV2 to TRBJ2-2; 10 bases line up with TRBD1. Losses at the gene ends were 7 bases for V and 0 bases for J; bases not matched to a gene: 5. CDR3 length equals 16 residues. Germline V gene data show CDR1 as SNHLY and CDR2 as FYNNEI. The CDR3: CASTGQGTPNTGELFF. The CDR3 nucleotides are TGTGCCAGCACGGGACAGGGGACCCCGAACACCGGGGAGCTGTTTTTT. Filled out from reference TRBV2 and TRBJ2-2, the complete variable domain reads EPEVTQTPSHQVTQMGQEVILRCVPISNHLYFYWYRQILGQKVEFLVSFYNNEISEKSEIFDDQFSVERPDGSNFTLKIRSTKLEDSAMYFCASTGQGTPNTGELFFGEGSRLTVL.

Only a few counts were recorded for this clone. This rearrangement joins TRBV28 to TRBJ2-1; no clear D gene. Per germline, CDR1 MDHEN and CDR2 SYDVKM. Trimming took off 8 bases at V and 1 base at J, with 18 bases between the two ends. CDR3 length: 16 residues. The CDR3 DNA sequence: TGTGCCAGCTATCCTTCAAGATCTAGTTCCTACAATGAGCAGTTCTTC. Translated: CASYPSRSSSYNEQFF.

The V gene is TRBV2, the J gene TRBJ2-3, with TRBD2 identical over 8 bases. With 9 bases clipped from V and 4 bases from J, the junction kept 9 bases outside the gene matches. Germline lookup yields CDR1 SNHLY and CDR2 FYNNEI. The CDR3 has 14 residues. CDR3 nucleotides: TGTGCCAGTTCTCTGGCGGGGGGACCAGATACGCAGTATTTT. This encodes CASSLAGGPDTQYF.

This rearrangement joins TRBV19 to TRBJ2-1; TRBD2 matches 8 bases. The CDR3 runs 15 residues. Per the germline V gene, CDR1 is LNHDA and CDR2 is SQIVND (reference sequence). V shed 5 bases, J shed 3 bases, and the junction held 6 bases outside the gene matches. CDR3 protein: CASSESGGHYNEQFF. In nucleotides, the CDR3 is TGTGCCAGTAGTGAGAGCGGGGGCCACTACAATGAGCAGTTCTTC.

The chain couples TRBV2 to TRBJ2-1, with D uncertain. The germline V gene encodes CDR1 SNHLY and CDR2 FYNNEI. This CDR3 has 15 amino acids. V lost 9 bases, J lost 4 bases, and 19 bases lay in between. The CDR3 DNA reads as TGTGCCAGTAGGATCGAGGCAAAAAATTACAATGAGCAGTTCTTC. It is translated as CASRIEAKNYNEQFF.

This rearrangement joins TRBV7-9 to TRBJ2-1; D ambiguous. Germline CDR1 SEHNR, CDR2 FQNEAQ (reference sequence). The CDR3 is 14 residues long. V was cut by 5 bases and J by 0 bases, with 8 bases left in between. This chain's CDR3 is CASSLDTSYNEQFF. The CDR3 DNA reads TGTGCCAGCAGCCTTGACACCTCCTACAATGAGCAGTTCTTC. The full variable domain, its missing parts supplied by reference TRBV7-9 and TRBJ2-1, is DTGVSQNPRHKITKRGQNVTFRCDPISEHNRLYWYRQTLGQGPEFLTYFQNEAQLEKSRLLSDRFSAERPKGSFSTLEIQRTEQGDSAMYLCASSLDTSYNEQFFGPGTRLTVL.

This clone has more than one count but fewer than ten. V usage is TRBV29-1 and J usage is TRBJ2-1, with 8 bases matching TRBD2. V shed 0 bases, J shed 3 bases, and the junction held 7 bases outside the gene matches. Germline V gene lookup returns CDR1 SQVTM and CDR2 ANQGSEA. This CDR3 has 16 amino acids. The chain's CDR3 is CSVEDPALADYNEQFF. CDR3 coding DNA: TGCAGCGTTGAAGATCCAGCACTAGCGGACTACAATGAGCAGTTCTTC.

V is TRBV4-2 and J is TRBJ1-6; D gene uncertain. V was cut by 0 bases and J by 7 bases, with 13 bases left in between. CDR1 and CDR2 (germline): LGHNA, YNFKEQ. The length of the CDR3 is 16 residues. The CDR3 DNA follows: TGTGCCAGCAGCCAAGATAGCGCGGTGAAGAATTCACCCCTCCACTTT. Amino acids: CASSQDSAVKNSPLHF.

The chain links TRBV6-5 to TRBJ1-2, with D maybe TRBD1 (5 bases). From germline, CDR1 is MNHEY and CDR2 SVGAGI. The V gene lost 7 bases and the J gene lost 4 bases, with 16 bases spanning the gap. The CDR3 contains 14 residues. The CDR3 DNA reads as TGTGCCAGCAACCGAGGCGGGGGGGGCTATGGCTACACCTTC. Translation: CASNRGGGGYGYTF.

V is TRBV11-2 and J is TRBJ2-5, with D perhaps TRBD1 (5 bases). The V gene's germline CDR1 is SGHAT and CDR2 FQNNGV. V was pared by 1 base and J by 5 bases, with 11 bases between. CDR3 length: 14 residues. CDR3: CASSLVGLVETQYF. The CDR3, as DNA: TGTGCCAGCAGCTTAGTGGGGCTAGTGGAGACCCAGTACTTC. The complete variable domain, with remaining parts taken from reference TRBV11-2 and TRBJ2-5, reads EAGVAQSPRYKIIEKRQSVAFWCNPISGHATLYWYQQILGQGPKLLIQFQNNGVVDDSQLPKDRFSAERLKGVDSTLKIQPAKLEDSAVYLCASSLVGLVETQYFGPGTRLLVL.

The chain employs TRBV7-2 and TRBJ2-3; possibly TRBD2 for D (6 bases). The germline gives CDR1 SGHTA, CDR2 FQGNSA. V lost 5 bases, J lost 2 bases, and 14 bases lay in between. The CDR3 extends over 15 amino acids. This CDR3 is CASSAMGGATDTQYF. Written as DNA, the CDR3 is TGTGCCAGCAGCGCAATGGGGGGAGCCACAGATACGCAGTATTTT.

The chain links TRBV11-3 to TRBJ2-1; 11 bases match TRBD2. The CDR3 is made up of 16 amino acids. V trimming: 5 bases; J trimming: 4 bases; junction bases outside the gene matches: 7. Germline CDR1 and CDR2: SGHNT and YENEEA. The CDR3 bases are TGTGCCAGCAGCCCGTCTCTAGCGGGGGGTTACAATGAGCAGTTCTTC. Its protein is CASSPSLAGGYNEQFF. The full variable domain, completed using reference TRBV11-3 and TRBJ2-1, is EAGVVQSPRYKIIEKKQPVAFWCNPISGHNTLYWYLQNLGQGPELLIRYENEEAVDDSQLPKDRFSAERLKGVDSTLKIQPAELGDSAVYLCASSPSLAGGYNEQFFGPGTRLTVL.

The chain couples TRBV27 to TRBJ2-2; 9 bases align to TRBD1. The CDR3 totals 14 residues. Germline V gene data show CDR1 as MNHEY and CDR2 as SMNVEV (reference sequence). With 6 bases clipped from V and 4 bases from J, the junction kept 3 bases outside the gene matches. The CDR3 sequence is CASRRDRVTGELFF. CDR3 sequence (DNA): TGTGCCAGCAGGCGGGACAGGGTCACCGGGGAGCTGTTTTTT.

This clone was detected only once. The V gene is TRBV3-1 (or the pseudogene TRBV3-2), the J gene TRBJ1-1; 11 bases fit TRBD1. The junction had 6 bases not matched to a gene; V was cut back by 3 bases and J by 0 bases. The germline gives CDR1 LGHDT, CDR2 YNNKEL (reference sequence). CDR3 length: 17 residues. CDR3 protein: CASSQTGTGGMNTEAFF. Here the CDR3 DNA reads TGTGCCAGCAGCCAGACCGGGACAGGGGGGATGAACACTGAAGCTTTCTTT.

The chain links TRBV6-5 to TRBJ1-1; no definite D call. CDR3 size: 15 residues. From germline, CDR1 is MNHEY and CDR2 SVGAGI. The germline V and J ends were trimmed by 0 bases and 1 base, with 9 bases remaining between them. The CDR3 region has the DNA TGTGCCAGCAGTTACTCGGGAGGAGCGAACACTGAAGCTTTCTTT. Its translation is CASSYSGGANTEAFF.

DNA for the CDR3: TGTGCCAGCAGTGAGTCAGGGGCGGACGGCTACACCTTC. The encoded protein is CASSESGADGYTF. The rearrangement joins TRBV3-1 (or the pseudogene TRBV3-2) to TRBJ1-2, with D perhaps matching TRBD1 (6 bases). Per the germline V gene, CDR1 is LGHDT and CDR2 is YNNKEL (reference sequence). V lost 6 bases and J 8 bases, leaving 16 bases between the germline ends. CDR3 length equals 13 residues.

The rearrangement links TRBV7-6 to TRBJ1-1; D is possibly TRBD1 (6 bases). The CDR3 is 16 residues long. V lost 5 bases and J 0 bases, leaving 16 bases between the germline ends. Germline V gene sequence: CDR1 SGHVS, CDR2 FNYEAQ. In DNA, the CDR3 is TGTGCCAGCAGCCCCGGGGGGCCGAAGATGAACACTGAAGCTTTCTTT. This gives the protein CASSPGGPKMNTEAFF.